The 22 T cell receptor beta chains below all came from one sample that was sequenced in a study of blood T cell repertoires in COVID-19. Sequencing used immunoSEQ multiplex PCR; TCRdb keeps in-frame clones, though not all of them. The sample has 390,000 or so clones, less than 90% seen once. The sample taken for sequencing was PBMCs or T cells enriched from blood (not recorded which). These receptor sequences come from a woman aged 45-60 years who had recovered from COVID-19.

The chain carries TRBV9 and TRBJ2-1; 9 bases line up with TRBD2. V dropped 2 bases and J dropped 4; count of bases not matched to a gene: 7. CDR1 and CDR2 (germline): SGDLS, YYNGEE. The CDR3 spans 16 residues. CDR3 in DNA: TGTGCCAGCAGCGTGGGTTTAAGCGGGAGGTACAATGAGCAGTTCTTC. It translates to CASSVGLSGRYNEQFF. Full variable domain (missing parts from reference TRBV9 and TRBJ2-1): DSGVTQTPKHLITATGQRVTLRCSPRSGDLSVYWYQQSLDQGLQFLIQYYNGEERAKGNILERFSAQQFPDLHSELNLSSLELGDSALYFCASSVGLSGRYNEQFFGPGTRLTVL.

The chain combines TRBV5-1 with TRBJ1-1; D remains ambiguous. Germline V gene lookup returns CDR1 SGHRS and CDR2 YFSETQ. V was pared by 2 bases and J by 1 base, with 9 bases between. The CDR3 is 14 residues long. Here the CDR3 DNA reads TGCGCCAGCAGCTTAGATGACAAGAACACTGAAGCTTTCTTT. Translating gives CASSLDDKNTEAFF.

The J gene is TRBJ1-2, the V gene TRBV9, with D uncertain. The CDR3 runs 11 residues. The germline gives CDR1 SGDLS, CDR2 YYNGEE. Trimming pared 4 bases from V and 2 bases from J, leaving 3 bases between. This CDR3 is CASSLNYGYTF. CDR3 nucleotide sequence: TGTGCCAGCAGCCTCAACTATGGCTACACCTTC.

The CDR3, as DNA: TGCGCCAGCAGCTGGCAGATAAGCACAGATACGCAGTATTTT. Translating it yields CASSWQISTDTQYF. The chain recombines TRBV5-1 with TRBJ2-3; D unclear. Germline CDR1 SGHRS, CDR2 YFSETQ. The V end was cut by 3 bases, the J end by 0 bases, with 8 bases between. The CDR3 sequence is 14 residues long.

Written as DNA, the CDR3 is TGTGCCGGGTCGGGACAGGGAAAGCAGCCCCAGCATTTT. Encoded protein: CAGSGQGKQPQHF. This rearrangement joins TRBV7-9 to TRBJ1-5, with 9 bases identical to TRBD1. The CDR3 is 13 residues long. The trim removed 11 bases at V and 7 bases at J, leaving 9 bases unmatched. Germline V lookup: CDR1 SEHNR, CDR2 FQNEAQ (reference sequence).

Here the CDR3 reads CASSLAAGEPYEQYF. The CDR3 DNA reads as TGTGCCAGCAGCTTAGCCGCGGGGGAGCCCTACGAGCAGTACTTC. This rearrangement joins TRBV7-2 to TRBJ2-7, with 7 nucleotides matching TRBD2. V lost 0 bases, J lost 2 bases, and 4 bases stayed unmatched. CDR1 and CDR2 from the germline V gene are SGHTA and FQGNSA. The CDR3 has 15 amino acids.

The rearrangement uses TRBV6-5 and TRBJ1-1, with a weak D call TRBD1 (6 bases). CDR3 length equals 15 residues. Trimming removed 0 bases at V and 6 bases at J, with 14 bases between. In germline, CDR1 is MNHEY, CDR2 SVGAGI. Written as DNA, the CDR3 is TGTGCCAGCAGTTACTCGACTCTGGACAGCGCTGAAGCTTTCTTT. It specifies CASSYSTLDSAEAFF.

The genes are TRBV30 and TRBJ2-7, with 7 bases fitting TRBD2. This CDR3 has 15 amino acids. V trimming: 1 base; J trimming: 2 bases; junction bases outside the gene matches: 8. Germline loops: CDR1 GTSNPN, CDR2 SVGIG (reference sequence). CDR3 protein: CAWSGEGRATYEQYF. CDR3 bases: TGTGCCTGGAGTGGGGAGGGACGAGCAACCTACGAGCAGTACTTC.

The chain combines TRBV7-9 with TRBJ2-7; tentative D call: TRBD2 (6 bases). The germline CDR1 and CDR2 sequences are SEHNR and FQNEAQ (reference sequence). The germline V and J ends were trimmed by 1 base and 5 bases, with 15 bases remaining between them. The CDR3 runs to 15 residues. The CDR3 nucleotides are TGTGCCAGCAGCTTAGATGTGGGGGGAGGTGACGAGCAGTACTTC. Encoded protein: CASSLDVGGGDEQYF.

This chain links TRBV27 with TRBJ1-1, with D perhaps TRBD1 (6 bases). Germline CDR1 and CDR2: MNHEY and SMNVEV (reference sequence). V lost 7 bases to trimming and J lost 8 bases, with 20 bases between them. This CDR3 comprises 14 residues. CDR3 bases: TGTGCCAGCATCTCGTCCCTGCCTCAGGGGGAAGCTTTCTTT. This gives the protein CASISSLPQGEAFF.

Comment on this clone: This sample also contains other DNA sequences that code for the same CDR3. The chain uses TRBV9 and TRBJ1-3; D gene ambiguous. Germline values: CDR1 SGDLS, CDR2 YYNGEE. The V end was cut by 2 bases, the J end by 1 base, with 7 bases between. The CDR3 length is 14 residues. CDR3 sequence: CASSVGDSGNTIYF. The CDR3 nucleotides read TGTGCCAGCAGCGTCGGTGATTCTGGAAACACCATATATTTT.

V gene TRBV3-1 (or the pseudogene TRBV3-2) combines with J gene TRBJ1-4; a weak D match, TRBD1 (5 bases). The germline V and J ends were trimmed by 2 bases and 3 bases, with 13 bases remaining between them. Germline V gives CDR1 LGHDT, CDR2 YNNKEL (reference sequence). This CDR3 is 16 amino acids long. DNA of the CDR3: TGTGCCAGCAGCCAATTTGGGGGAGGGTCTAATGAAAAACTGTTTTTT. Its translation is CASSQFGGGSNEKLFF.

The rearrangement joins TRBV2 to TRBJ1-6; D gene uncertain. The germline V and J ends were trimmed by 3 bases and 0 bases, with 15 bases remaining between them. Germline V lookup: CDR1 SNHLY, CDR2 FYNNEI. The CDR3 is made up of 18 amino acids. For the CDR3, the DNA is TGTGCCAGCAGTGAGTCGTTCACGAGGGTCTCCTATAATTCACCCCTCCACTTT. Protein product: CASSESFTRVSYNSPLHF.

The gene calls are TRBV30 and TRBJ1-5; no definite D call. V was trimmed by 5 bases and J by 4 bases, leaving 12 bases between them. The CDR3 extends over 13 amino acids. Germline CDR1 GTSNPN, CDR2 SVGIG (reference sequence). The CDR3 nucleotides are TGTGCCTGGGCTAGGAGGAGGAATCAGCCCCAGCATTTT. Translation: CAWARRRNQPQHF.

This clone was counted between two and nine times. The V call is TRBV19, the J call TRBJ1-1; D is possibly TRBD1 (5 bases). The CDR3 is 12 amino acids. With 8 bases removed from V and 5 bases from J, the gap between germline ends came to 12 bases. CDR1 is LNHDA and CDR2 is SQIVND in the germline V gene (reference sequence). CDR3 in amino acids: CASRTGGTEAFF. The DNA of the CDR3 is TGTGCCAGTCGGACGGGGGGAACTGAAGCTTTCTTT.

The rearrangement uses TRBV5-6 and TRBJ2-1; TRBD2 matches at 10 bases. The V gene's germline CDR1 is SGHDT and CDR2 YYEEEE. The CDR3 spans 16 residues. V was clipped by 3 bases and J by 8 bases; unmatched bases: 11. CDR3 DNA: TGTGCCAGCAGCTCGGCTAGCGGGAGTACATGGGATGAGCAGTTCTTC. It yields the protein CASSSASGSTWDEQFF.

The V gene is TRBV2, the J gene TRBJ1-2; a weak D match, TRBD1 (5 bases). CDR3 length: 13 amino acids. V was clipped by 7 bases and J by 3 bases, with 12 bases between them. Germline V CDR1 and CDR2: SNHLY, FYNNEI. CDR3 residues: CASMLGLYYGYTF. In DNA form, the CDR3 reads TGTGCCAGCATGTTGGGGCTCTACTATGGCTACACCTTC. The full variable domain, its missing parts supplied by reference TRBV2 and TRBJ1-2, is EPEVTQTPSHQVTQMGQEVILRCVPISNHLYFYWYRQILGQKVEFLVSFYNNEISEKSEIFDDQFSVERPDGSNFTLKIRSTKLEDSAMYFCASMLGLYYGYTFGSGTRLTVV.

In its sample, this clone was seen once. The V and J genes are TRBV19 and TRBJ2-1, with a tentative D call TRBD2 (7 bases). Germline V gene lookup returns CDR1 LNHDA and CDR2 SQIVND (reference sequence). The CDR3 is made up of 15 amino acids. V gave up 9 bases and J gave up 0 bases, with 15 bases separating them. The CDR3 loop reads CASDEGGSSYNEQFF. CDR3 in DNA: TGTGCCAGCGACGAGGGGGGGAGCTCCTACAATGAGCAGTTCTTC.

The gene calls are TRBV7-2 and TRBJ1-1; D remains unclear. Germline CDR1 reads SGHTA; CDR2 reads FQGNSA. V lost 5 bases to trimming and J lost 5 bases, with 9 bases between them. CDR3 length: 12 residues. The CDR3 region has the DNA TGTGCCAGCAGCCCCATGAGTACTGAAGCTTTCTTT. It specifies CASSPMSTEAFF.

The V and J genes are TRBV7-2 and TRBJ2-5, with 12 bases aligning to TRBD2. Germline V gene sequence: CDR1 SGHTA, CDR2 FQGNSA. The ends lost 5 bases at V and 3 bases at J; junction bases unmatched: 4. The CDR3 is 15 residues long. The CDR3 loop is CASSPRTSGKETQYF. Written as DNA, the CDR3 is TGTGCCAGCAGCCCCAGGACTAGCGGGAAAGAGACCCAGTACTTC.

The chain links TRBV23-1 to TRBJ2-7; 10 bases are a match to TRBD1. TRBV23-1 has ORF status, its function being uncertain. The length of the CDR3 is 16 residues. Trimming cost V 4 bases and J 4 bases; bases outside gene matches: 10. The CDR3 spells CASSPPPDRGGYEQYF. The CDR3 DNA reads TGCGCCAGCAGTCCTCCCCCGGACAGGGGGGGTTACGAGCAGTACTTC.

This clone was found once. The rearrangement joins TRBV5-6 to TRBJ1-4, with TRBD1 matching over 7 bases. V gave up 1 base and J gave up 6 bases; unmatched junction bases: 6. CDR3 length equals 15 residues. The germline V gene encodes CDR1 SGHDT and CDR2 YYEEEE. CDR3 loop: CASSLFQGGDEKLFF. The CDR3 DNA follows: TGTGCCAGCAGCTTGTTTCAGGGGGGTGATGAAAAACTGTTTTTT.